These 20 T cell receptor beta chains were all obtained from the same sample, sequenced in a study of T cell repertoires in cytomegalovirus infection. Antigens of these TCRs are unknown. TCRdb reprocessed the reads with MiXCR, giving one entry per CDR3 protein. The sample carries some 940,000 distinct CDR3 sequences, less than 35% recorded once. The source material was cultured CD8+ T cells from PBMCs, sampled from culture after CMV antigen stimulation. These receptors originate from a human donor in good health (CMV status not recorded). Some clones in this sample may be carry-over from other donors' samples.

This chain uses TRBV7-6 with TRBJ1-1, with 7 bases aligning to TRBD1. Germline trimming cut 4 bases from V and 2 bases from J; bases unmatched to any gene: 7. CDR3 size: 15 residues. Germline-derived CDR1 and CDR2 are SGHVS and FNYEAQ. The CDR3 sequence is CASSSWTGPNTEAFF. As DNA, the CDR3 is TGTGCCAGCAGCTCGTGGACAGGACCAAACACTGAAGCTTTCTTT. Combining the CDR3 with reference TRBV7-6 and TRBJ1-1 gives the whole variable domain GAGVSQSPRYKVTKRGQDVALRCDPISGHVSLYWYRQALGQGPEFLTYFNYEAQQDKSGLPNDRFSAERPEGSISTLTIQRTEQRDSAMYRCASSSWTGPNTEAFFGQGTRLTVV.

This clonotype was detected a few times. The chain links TRBV5-5 to TRBJ2-2; D gene uncertain. Germline CDR1 and CDR2: SGHKS and YYEKEE (reference sequence). The CDR3 has 11 amino acids. V lost 8 bases and J lost 5, with 7 bases in between. The CDR3 DNA follows: TGTGCCAGTCAGCGAACCGGGGAGCTGTTTTTT. It encodes CASQRTGELFF. Looking up the rest from reference TRBV5-5 and TRBJ2-2 gives the full variable domain: DAGVTQSPTHLIKTRGQQVTLRCSPISGHKSVSWYQQVLGQGPQFIFQYYEKEERGRGNFPDRFSARQFPNYSSELNVNALLLGDSALYLCASQRTGELFFGEGSRLTVL.

The chain is built from TRBV6-1 and TRBJ1-1; no clear D. Germline lookup yields CDR1 MNHNS and CDR2 SASEGT. This CDR3 comprises 14 residues. Trimming cost V 8 bases and J 7 bases, with 20 bases left between them. This chain's CDR3 is CASHTSVGVIEAFF. The DNA of the CDR3 is TGTGCCAGCCACACTTCCGTTGGGGTAATTGAAGCTTTCTTT.

The rearrangement links TRBV27 to TRBJ2-7; D assignment may be TRBD1 or TRBD2 (5 bases each). V was shortened by 0 bases and J by 4 bases, with 13 bases between the two germline ends. This CDR3 contains 15 residues. Per germline, CDR1 MNHEY and CDR2 SMNVEV (reference sequence). CDR3 bases: TGTGCCAGCAGTTTATCTCCAGGGACCTCTTACGAGCAGTACTTC. This sequence encodes CASSLSPGTSYEQYF.

The chain recombines TRBV19 with TRBJ2-6; TRBD1 is a possible D gene (6 bases). V was pared by 5 bases and J by 0 bases, with 26 bases between. CDR1 and CDR2 from the germline V gene are LNHDA and SQIVND (reference sequence). The CDR3 has 21 residues. The CDR3 DNA reads TGTGCCAGTAGTGTAAACACCGGGACAAGTATGACCCGCTCTGGGGCCAACGTCCTGACTTTC. Translation gives CASSVNTGTSMTRSGANVLTF. Full variable domain (rest looked up from reference TRBV19 and TRBJ2-6): DGGITQSPKYLFRKEGQNVTLSCEQNLNHDAMYWYRQDPGQGLRLIYYSQIVNDFQKGDIAEGYSVSREKKESFPLTVTSAQKNPTAFYLCASSVNTGTSMTRSGANVLTFGAGSRLTVL.

The V call is TRBV20-1, the J call TRBJ2-1, with 10 bases identical to TRBD2. V trimming: 0 bases; J trimming: 4 bases; junction bases outside the gene matches: 3. Germline assignment: CDR1 DFQATT and CDR2 SNEGSKA (reference sequence). The CDR3 spans 15 residues. The CDR3 coding sequence is TGCAGTGCTAGAGAAACTAGCGGGGTTTACAATGAGCAGTTCTTC. It specifies CSARETSGVYNEQFF.

This clonotype was counted ten times or more. The chain couples TRBV6-1 to TRBJ1-6; D is uncertain. Germline V CDR1 and CDR2: MNHNS, SASEGT. CDR3 length equals 14 residues. V was pared by 11 bases and J by 7 bases, with 18 bases between. This CDR3 reads CAARGGFENSPLHF. CDR3 bases: TGTGCCGCCCGGGGTGGCTTCGAGAATTCACCCCTCCACTTT.

The chain couples TRBV6-2 or TRBV6-3 to TRBJ1-5; D is unclear. The V end lost 0 bases, the J end lost 5 bases, and 8 bases lay between the germline ends. Per the germline V gene, CDR1 is MNHEY and CDR2 is SVGEGT. This CDR3 has 14 amino acids. The CDR3 DNA reads TGTGCCAGCAGTTACTCTCGCCGTGATCAGCCCCAGCATTTT. Its translation: CASSYSRRDQPQHF.

The table lists this clonotype with a count of one. V gene TRBV6-6 combines with J gene TRBJ2-7; D is tentatively TRBD1 or TRBD2 (7 bases each). CDR3 length equals 15 residues. CDR1 MNHNY and CDR2 SVGAGI come from the germline V gene (reference sequence). Trimming removed 8 bases from V and 2 bases from J, with 19 bases in between. The CDR3 region is CASGPWEGAAYEQYV. CDR3 bases: TGTGCCAGCGGCCCCTGGGAGGGGGCGGCCTACGAGCAGTACGTC.

This clonotype was counted only a few times. The chain carries TRBV27 and TRBJ2-3, with D maybe TRBD2 (5 bases). This CDR3 region has 17 residues. Germline V lookup: CDR1 MNHEY, CDR2 SMNVEV (reference sequence). Trimming pared 7 bases from V and 0 bases from J, leaving 20 bases between. The chain's CDR3 is CASKVEALRSSTDTQYF. The CDR3 coding sequence is TGTGCCAGCAAAGTGGAGGCTTTGCGCTCTAGCACAGATACGCAGTATTTT.

V gene TRBV7-6 combines with J gene TRBJ1-2; D gene uncertain. V gave up 11 bases and J gave up 9 bases, with 22 bases separating them. The germline gives CDR1 SGHVS, CDR2 FNYEAQ. The CDR3 extends over 13 amino acids. In nucleotides, the CDR3 is TGTGCCCCAGCCCACGGCGTCCTATCATGCTACACCTTC. This codes for CAPAHGVLSCYTF.

This clonotype has just a few counts. The chain recombines TRBV19 with TRBJ1-1, with 8 bases identical to TRBD1. Trimming took 4 bases from V and 0 from J; bases not matched to a gene: 7. The V gene's germline CDR1 is LNHDA and CDR2 SQIVND (reference sequence). This CDR3 comprises 16 residues. The DNA for the CDR3 is TGTGCCAGTAGTACGTACAGGGGGACGATGAACACTGAAGCTTTCTTT. Its translation: CASSTYRGTMNTEAFF.

This clonotype has a count of ten or more. This chain links TRBV7-8 with TRBJ2-7; no definite D call. The V gene's germline CDR1 is SGHVS and CDR2 FQNEAQ. The CDR3 runs 14 residues. With 4 bases removed from V and 2 bases from J, the gap between germline ends came to 12 bases. The CDR3 DNA is TGTGCCAGCAGCTCTACGAACAGCCCCTACGAGCAGTACGTC. Amino acid sequence: CASSSTNSPYEQYV.

This chain links TRBV15 with TRBJ2-7, with D tentatively TRBD1 (5 bases). Germline lookup yields CDR1 LNHNV and CDR2 YYDKDF (reference sequence). This CDR3 spans 12 amino acids. V shed 8 bases and J shed 3 bases, with 11 bases lying between them. The CDR3 DNA is TGTGCCACCTCGGAAGACAGCTACGAGCAGTACGTC. This encodes CATSEDSYEQYV.

In this sample, this clonotype turned up many times. This rearrangement joins TRBV7-8 to TRBJ2-5; D is uncertain. The CDR3 runs 14 residues. Trimming shortened V by 1 base and J by 1 base, and 7 bases separated the two germline ends. Germline V lookup: CDR1 SGHVS, CDR2 FQNEAQ. The CDR3 is CASSLVVPQETQYF. In DNA form, the CDR3 reads TGTGCCAGCAGCTTAGTGGTACCCCAAGAGACCCAGTACTTC.

The genes are TRBV12-5 and TRBJ1-1; D is ambiguous. V was cut by 2 bases and J by 0 bases, with 16 bases left in between. The CDR3 is made up of 17 amino acids. The germline gives CDR1 LGHNT, CDR2 FRNRAP. The CDR3 DNA sequence: TGTGCTAGTGGTTTGTGGCTAGAGGAACACATGAACACTGAAGCTTTCTTT. Encoded protein: CASGLWLEEHMNTEAFF. The variable domain in full, with the rest retrieved from reference TRBV12-5 and TRBJ1-1, is DARVTQTPRHKVTEMGQEVTMRCQPILGHNTVFWYRQTMMQGLELLAYFRNRAPLDDSGMPKDRFSAEMPDATLATLKIQPSEPRDSAVYFCASGLWLEEHMNTEAFFGQGTRLTVV.

This clonotype showed up just a few times. The chain employs TRBV5-4 and TRBJ2-7; TRBD2 matches 9 bases. This CDR3 spans 16 amino acids. The germline gives CDR1 SGHNT, CDR2 YYREEE (reference sequence). V trimming: 0 bases; J trimming: 3 bases; junction bases outside the gene matches: 7. The CDR3 spells CASSLEGLAGIYEQYF. CDR3 nucleotide sequence: TGTGCCAGCAGCTTGGAGGGCCTAGCGGGGATCTACGAGCAGTACTTC.

This chain links TRBV6-5 with TRBJ2-3; D not certain. CDR1 and CDR2 from the germline V gene are MNHEY and SVGAGI. This CDR3 region has 14 residues. Trimming pared 0 bases from V and 4 bases from J, leaving 8 bases between. The CDR3 coding sequence is TGTGCCAGCAGTTACTCGATGTCTCCAGATACGCAGTATTTT. Translated, it gives CASSYSMSPDTQYF.

This clonotype was counted a few times. CDR3 loop: CASSPPYVVTGELFF. For the CDR3, the DNA is TGTGCCAGCAGTCCCCCATACGTGGTTACCGGGGAGCTGTTTTTT. The rearrangement uses TRBV12-3 or TRBV12-4 and TRBJ2-2; D is uncertain. This CDR3 has 15 amino acids. Trimming stripped 5 bases from V and 5 bases from J, with 15 bases between.

This clonotype appeared a few times. This chain links TRBV28 with TRBJ2-3; TRBD2 aligns across 7 bases. The CDR3 runs 14 residues. CDR1 is MDHEN, CDR2 SYDVKM, per germline. Trimming cost V 5 bases and J 6 bases; bases outside gene matches: 8. The CDR3 region is CASSPTVGGDTQYF. The CDR3 region has the DNA TGTGCCAGCAGTCCCACGGTCGGGGGGGATACGCAGTATTTT. Together with reference TRBV28 and TRBJ2-3, the CDR3 gives the full variable domain: DVKVTQSSRYLVKRTGEKVFLECVQDMDHENMFWYRQDPGLGLRLIYFSYDVKMKEKGDIPEGYSVSREKKERFSLILESASTNQTSMYLCASSPTVGGDTQYFGPGTRLTVL.